This entry lists 4 T cell receptor beta chains sequenced from one sample in a study of vaccination and CD4 T cells after COVID-19. Antigens of these TCRs are unknown. Sequence data for DNA of cultured CD4+ T cells were generated by the Oncomine TCR Beta short-read assay. A single record per CDR3 protein comes from TCRdb applying MiXCR to the PCR reads. Of roughly 26,000 distinct CDR3 sequences listed, around 33% were seen once; the top ten hold 3% to 4%. Indicated time point: late sampling 161 to 241 days after vaccination in three convalescent patients. The sample's treatment: roughly 11-day PBMC culture with coronavirus spike peptide pools or control peptides (ViraFEST assay). Specimen: CD4+ T cells from blood, cultured in vitro, collected about 7 months after SARS-CoV-2 vaccination. These receptor sequences come from a human donor who had recovered from COVID-19.

This clonotype appeared a single time. The V gene is TRBV11-2, the J gene TRBJ2-3; TRBD1 aligns across 8 bases. Germline V gene sequence: CDR1 SGHAT, CDR2 FQNNGV. CDR3 size: 15 residues. Trimming cost V 5 bases and J 3 bases; bases outside gene matches: 7. Here the CDR3 reads CASSVGTGPTDTQYF. The CDR3, as DNA: TGTGCCAGCAGCGTAGGGACAGGACCTACAGATACGCAGTATTTT.

The J gene is TRBJ2-7, the V gene TRBV18, with D perhaps TRBD2 (6 bases). In germline, CDR1 is KGHSH, CDR2 LQKENI. The ends were cut back, 2 bases at V and 3 bases at J, with 11 bases in the middle. This CDR3 has 14 residues. CDR3 sequence: CASSPLRGLYEQYF. CDR3 coding DNA: TGTGCCAGCTCACCATTGAGGGGACTCTACGAGCAGTACTTC. The full variable domain, in which reference TRBV18 and TRBJ2-7 provide the parts outside the CDR3, is NAGVMQNPRHLVRRRGQEARLRCSPMKGHSHVYWYRQLPEEGLKFMVYLQKENIIDESGMPKERFSAEFPKEGPSILRIQQVVRGDSAAYFCASSPLRGLYEQYFGPGTRLTVT.

The chain recombines TRBV6-5 with TRBJ2-7; tentatively, D is TRBD1 or TRBD2 (5 bases each). In germline, CDR1 is MNHEY, CDR2 SVGAGI. The V end was cut by 3 bases, the J end by 6 bases, with 12 bases between. The CDR3 is 13 amino acids. CDR3 protein: CASSYVSGGEQYF. The DNA of the CDR3 is TGTGCCAGCAGTTATGTTAGTGGGGGCGAGCAGTACTTC.

The genes are TRBV24-1 and TRBJ2-3, with a tentative D call TRBD1 (6 bases). Per the germline V gene, CDR1 is KGHDR and CDR2 is SFDVKD. V was cut by 9 bases and J by 2 bases, with 23 bases left in between. This CDR3 is 17 amino acids long. CDR3 residues: CATAIGRNLGHTDTQYF. The DNA for the CDR3 is TGTGCCACCGCTATCGGCCGAAACTTGGGACACACAGATACGCAGTATTTT.